Presented here are 12 T cell receptor beta chains from one specimen sequenced in a study of blood T cell repertoires in COVID-19. The assay was immunoSEQ multiplex PCR, and TCRdb's table has in-frame clones only and misses some. The data hold 250,000 to 350,000 clones, with around 89% observed a single time. The material sequenced was peripheral blood. These receptors all stem from a woman in her sixties with acute or convalescent COVID-19.

The chain carries TRBV18 and TRBJ2-7, with 10 bases lining up with TRBD1. With 4 bases clipped from V and 5 bases from J, the junction kept 8 bases outside the gene matches. Germline CDR1 is KGHSH and CDR2 is LQKENI. The CDR3 spans 15 residues. In nucleotides, the CDR3 is TGTGCCAGCTCACATCCGGGACAGGGGTTCCACGAGCAGTACTTC. It encodes CASSHPGQGFHEQYF.

The chain combines TRBV19 with TRBJ1-2; 7 bases map to TRBD1. The ends lost 5 bases at V and 3 bases at J; junction bases unmatched: 12. The CDR3 has 16 residues. Germline lookup yields CDR1 LNHDA and CDR2 SQIVND (reference sequence). The DNA for the CDR3 is TGTGCCAGTAGTCCGGACGGGCTCACAGGGGACTATGGCTACACCTTC. The encoded protein is CASSPDGLTGDYGYTF.

This clone was observed a single time. This chain links TRBV28 with TRBJ2-5; D is undetermined. The V and J ends lost 6 bases and 5 bases respectively, with 7 bases between them. The CDR3 is 11 residues long. Germline V gives CDR1 MDHEN, CDR2 SYDVKM. The DNA for the CDR3 is TGTGCCAGCAGCCAGAAGGAGACCCAGTACTTC. This translates into CASSQKETQYF.

This clone has just one count. CDR3 DNA: TGTGCCAGCAGTTACAGGCCCGGGGGCACTGAAGCTTTCTTT. It codes for CASSYRPGGTEAFF. J is TRBJ1-1 and V is TRBV6-5; weak D call: TRBD1 (5 bases). Germline CDR1 reads MNHEY; CDR2 reads SVGAGI. With 2 bases removed from V and 4 bases from J, the gap between germline ends came to 11 bases. The CDR3 covers 14 residues.

The rearrangement uses TRBV18 and TRBJ1-2, with 8 bases identical to TRBD1. The CDR3 loop spans 14 amino acids. The ends lost 0 bases at V and 4 bases at J; junction bases unmatched: 1. Germline V lookup: CDR1 KGHSH, CDR2 LQKENI. CDR3 residues: CASSPPTGGYGYTF. The CDR3 nucleotides read TGTGCCAGCTCACCACCCACAGGGGGCTATGGCTACACCTTC.

The chain employs TRBV3-1 (or the pseudogene TRBV3-2) and TRBJ2-5; 9 bases line up with TRBD1. V was pared by 1 base and J by 2 bases, with 8 bases of the junction left unmatched. Germline V gives CDR1 LGHDT, CDR2 YNNKEL (reference sequence). This CDR3 is built from 17 residues. CDR3 sequence (DNA): TGTGCCAGCAGCCAAGGATCAGGACAGGGGATGCAAGAGACCCAGTACTTC. It is translated as CASSQGSGQGMQETQYF.

The rearrangement joins TRBV4-2 to TRBJ1-3, with 7 bases aligning to TRBD1. There are 16 residues in the CDR3. Per the germline V gene, CDR1 is LGHNA and CDR2 is YNFKEQ. The trim removed 0 bases at V and 0 bases at J, leaving 2 bases unmatched. The CDR3 sequence: CASSQDQGDSGNTIYF. The CDR3 DNA sequence: TGTGCCAGCAGCCAAGATCAGGGGGACTCTGGAAACACCATATATTTT.

V usage is TRBV30 and J usage is TRBJ2-2; D possibly corresponds to TRBD1 (6 bases). Germline V CDR1 and CDR2: GTSNPN, SVGIG (reference sequence). With 0 bases removed from V and 7 bases from J, the gap between germline ends came to 15 bases. CDR3 length: 15 amino acids. CDR3 bases: TGTGCCTGGAGTGTACATCTACAGGGCGTCGGGGAGCTGTTTTTT. Translated, it gives CAWSVHLQGVGELFF.

The chain combines TRBV7-2 with TRBJ2-3; TRBD2 is a possible D gene (6 bases). The CDR3 runs 16 residues. The germline V and J ends were trimmed by 5 bases and 6 bases, with 21 bases remaining between them. Germline V gives CDR1 SGHTA, CDR2 FQGNSA. The CDR3 coding sequence is TGTGCCAGCAGCCCCCCTGGACTACGGACCGGGGATACGCAGTATTTT. It encodes CASSPPGLRTGDTQYF. Complete variable domain (other parts from reference TRBV7-2 and TRBJ2-3): GAGVSQSPSNKVTEKGKDVELRCDPISGHTALYWYRQSLGQGLEFLIYFQGNSAPDKSGLPSDRFSAERTGGSVSTLTIQRTQQEDSAVYLCASSPPGLRTGDTQYFGPGTRLTVL.

This chain uses TRBV5-8 with TRBJ2-2; D unclear. Trimming removed 2 bases at V and 0 bases at J, with 8 bases between. Germline assignment: CDR1 SGHTS and CDR2 YDEGEE. This CDR3 region has 15 residues. CDR3 nucleotides: TGTGCCAGCAGCTTTTGGGCCTCGAACACCGGGGAGCTGTTTTTT. Protein: CASSFWASNTGELFF.

This chain connects TRBV19 to TRBJ1-1; D is perhaps TRBD1 (5 bases). Per the germline V gene, CDR1 is LNHDA and CDR2 is SQIVND (reference sequence). With 8 bases removed from V and 2 bases from J, the gap between germline ends came to 18 bases. The CDR3 contains 15 residues. For the CDR3, the DNA is TGTGCCAGTCTTGTGGGGGAGGGTCCAAACACTGAAGCTTTCTTT. Protein sequence: CASLVGEGPNTEAFF.

This clone was seen only once. V is TRBV7-3 and J is TRBJ1-1; 7 bases are shared with TRBD1. After removal of 6 bases from V and 0 bases from J, the junction contained 10 bases not matched to a gene. This CDR3 contains 16 residues. Germline values: CDR1 SGHTA, CDR2 FQGTGA. CDR3 nucleotides: TGTGCCAGCAGGACACCGCGGACAGGAATGAACACTGAAGCTTTCTTT. Protein product: CASRTPRTGMNTEAFF. The whole variable domain, remainder taken from reference TRBV7-3 and TRBJ1-1, is GAGVSQTPSNKVTEKGKYVELRCDPISGHTALYWYRQSLGQGPEFLIYFQGTGAADDSGLPNDRFFAVRPEGSVSTLKIQRTERGDSAVYLCASRTPRTGMNTEAFFGQGTRLTVV.